These 21 T cell receptor beta chains were all obtained from the same sample, sequenced in a study of cytomegalovirus exposure and HLA in healthy donors. Use of 60 Vbeta and 13 Jbeta primers characterized the PCR. Some clones are missing from TCRdb's copy, which holds only in-frame ones; the method was immunoSEQ multiplex PCR. Counted here are some 200,000 clones, about 90% occurring once; the ten biggest clones make up around 0.21%. The sample taken for sequencing was PBMCs. These receptors all stem from a girl less than two years old in good health and CMV-seronegative.

V and J are TRBV20-1 and TRBJ1-2; 7 positions agree with TRBD1. Germline V gene data show CDR1 as DFQATT and CDR2 as SNEGSKA (reference sequence). This CDR3 contains 11 residues. After removal of 7 bases from V and 7 bases from J, the junction contained 6 bases not matched to a gene. CDR3 DNA: TGCAGTGGTGAGACAGGGACTGGCTACACCTTC. Translated, it gives CSGETGTGYTF.

The chain couples TRBV19 to TRBJ1-5, with D maybe TRBD1 (6 bases). The germline V gene encodes CDR1 LNHDA and CDR2 SQIVND (reference sequence). V lost 1 base, J lost 3 bases, and 7 bases lay in between. CDR3 length equals 14 residues. The CDR3 nucleotides read TGTGCCAGTAGTATAGTGGGGGCCAATCAGCCCCAGCATTTT. Protein sequence: CASSIVGANQPQHF.

This chain uses TRBV10-3 with TRBJ2-3; D gene ambiguous. From germline, CDR1 is ENHRY and CDR2 SYGVKD. CDR3 size: 14 residues. V was clipped by 6 bases and J by 2 bases, with 12 bases between them. For the CDR3, the DNA is TGTGCCATCAGCGGTTGGTCGGTCACAGATACGCAGTATTTT. Translated, it gives CAISGWSVTDTQYF.

This chain joins TRBV19 and TRBJ1-5; TRBD1 aligns across 10 bases. CDR3 length: 18 residues. J gave up 1 base and V 7 bases, and 13 bases lay outside the gene matches. Looked up from germline, CDR1 is LNHDA and CDR2 is SQIVND (reference sequence). CDR3 residues: CASTPMIDRGRSNQPQHF. CDR3 nucleotide sequence: TGTGCCAGTACCCCTATGATAGACAGGGGGCGAAGCAATCAGCCCCAGCATTTT.

V is TRBV30 and J is TRBJ2-7; tentatively, D is TRBD1 (6 bases). The ends were cut back, 2 bases at V and 6 bases at J, with 8 bases in the middle. The length of the CDR3 is 11 residues. From germline, CDR1 is GTSNPN and CDR2 SVGIG (reference sequence). The CDR3 here is CAWSKGGEQYF. CDR3 coding DNA: TGTGCCTGGAGTAAAGGGGGCGAGCAGTACTTC.

V gene TRBV7-2 combines with J gene TRBJ2-1; TRBD2 matches at 9 bases. Losses at the gene ends were 1 base for V and 8 bases for J; bases not matched to a gene: 9. CDR1 and CDR2 (germline): SGHTA, FQGNSA. CDR3 length: 16 residues. CDR3 DNA sequence: TGTGCCAGCAGCTTAGGTGTTAGCGGGAGTATATATGAGCAGTTCTTC. It yields the protein CASSLGVSGSIYEQFF. The entire variable domain, with the rest obtained from reference TRBV7-2 and TRBJ2-1, is as follows: GAGVSQSPSNKVTEKGKDVELRCDPISGHTALYWYRQSLGQGLEFLIYFQGNSAPDKSGLPSDRFSAERTGGSVSTLTIQRTQQEDSAVYLCASSLGVSGSIYEQFFGPGTRLTVL.

This clone was observed a handful of times. The chain is built from TRBV5-6 and TRBJ2-2, with TRBD2 as a possible D gene (6 bases). CDR3 length equals 15 residues. With 4 bases removed from V and 5 bases from J, the gap between germline ends came to 15 bases. From germline, CDR1 is SGHDT and CDR2 YYEEEE. CDR3 sequence reads: CASSPVEGATGELFF. CDR3 in DNA: TGTGCCAGCAGCCCGGTGGAGGGTGCAACCGGGGAGCTGTTTTTT.

This chain uses TRBV10-1 with TRBJ1-5, with D unresolved. The CDR3 is 15 residues long. Trimming cost V 3 bases and J 1 base, with 10 bases left between them. Germline lookup yields CDR1 WNHNN and CDR2 SYGVQD (reference sequence). CDR3 in amino acids: CASSEEGVSNQPQHF. DNA for the CDR3: TGCGCCAGCAGTGAAGAGGGAGTCAGCAATCAGCCCCAGCATTTT.

The rearrangement links TRBV5-1 to TRBJ1-1, with D tentatively TRBD1 (5 bases). The CDR3 sequence is 16 residues long. Germline V gives CDR1 SGHRS, CDR2 YFSETQ. Trimming removed 0 bases at V and 0 bases at J, with 12 bases between. The CDR3 is CASSLGQGSLNTEAFF. CDR3 nucleotides: TGCGCCAGCAGCTTGGGGCAGGGTTCCTTGAACACTGAAGCTTTCTTT.

The chain recombines TRBV19 with TRBJ1-5; 12 bases are a match to TRBD1. The CDR3 contains 15 residues. The germline CDR1 and CDR2 sequences are LNHDA and SQIVND (reference sequence). The V and J ends lost 7 bases and 7 bases, in that order; junction bases with no gene match: 8. CDR3: CASKSEGTGGQPQHF. The CDR3 nucleotides read TGTGCCAGTAAATCGGAAGGGACAGGGGGCCAGCCCCAGCATTTT. Variable domain in full (rest from reference TRBV19 and TRBJ1-5): DGGITQSPKYLFRKEGQNVTLSCEQNLNHDAMYWYRQDPGQGLRLIYYSQIVNDFQKGDIAEGYSVSREKKESFPLTVTSAQKNPTAFYLCASKSEGTGGQPQHFGDGTRLSIL.

The J gene is TRBJ2-7, the V gene TRBV27, with 9 positions matching TRBD1. Germline trimming cut 4 bases from V and 3 bases from J; bases unmatched to any gene: 4. Germline CDR1 reads MNHEY; CDR2 reads SMNVEV (reference sequence). The CDR3 is 14 amino acids. The CDR3 is CASSYRGPGYEQYF. The DNA for the CDR3 is TGTGCCAGCAGTTACAGGGGGCCAGGCTACGAGCAGTACTTC.

The rearrangement joins TRBV6-5 to TRBJ1-1; a weak D match, TRBD1 (5 bases). This CDR3 region has 14 residues. Germline V gene data show CDR1 as MNHEY and CDR2 as SVGAGI. Between the trimmed V and J ends, which lost 2 bases and 3 bases, there was a span of 10 bases. CDR3 sequence: CASSYVGLYTEAFF. In DNA, the CDR3 is TGTGCCAGCAGTTACGTGGGACTGTACACTGAAGCTTTCTTT.

The rearrangement uses TRBV9 and TRBJ2-7; perhaps TRBD1 as D (5 bases). This CDR3 has 14 amino acids. V dropped 4 bases and J dropped 2 bases, with 13 bases sitting between them. The germline gives CDR1 SGDLS, CDR2 YYNGEE. The chain's CDR3 is CASSPTANTYEQYF. Here the CDR3 DNA reads TGTGCCAGCAGCCCGACAGCTAACACCTACGAGCAGTACTTC.

The chain carries TRBV6-5 and TRBJ2-5, with 9 bases lining up with TRBD1. The J call is in doubt because the DNA end fits TRBJ2-7 better. The CDR3 totals 15 residues. Germline V CDR1 and CDR2: MNHEY, SVGAGI. CDR3: CASSYSGQGTYEQYF. CDR3 nucleotide sequence: TGTGCCAGCAGTTACTCGGGACAGGGCACCTACGAGCAGTACTTC.

The rearrangement links TRBV28 to TRBJ2-5; TRBD1 matches at 8 bases. The end of the DNA aligns better with TRBJ2-7, so the J call may be wrong. Looked up from germline, CDR1 is MDHEN and CDR2 is SYDVKM. The length of the CDR3 is 17 residues. CDR3 DNA sequence: TGTGCCAGCAGGCCCGTAGGGAGGCAGGGGGCGATGAACGAGCAGTACTTC. This codes for CASRPVGRQGAMNEQYF.

The chain joins TRBV7-9 to TRBJ2-1, with 12 bases that match TRBD2. Germline CDR1 SEHNR, CDR2 FQNEAQ (reference sequence). This CDR3 contains 16 residues. After removal of 0 bases from V and 5 bases from J, the junction contained 2 bases not matched to a gene. CDR3 nucleotide sequence: TGTGCCAGCAGCTTAGCGCGACTAGCGGGAGACAATGAGCAGTTCTTC. It encodes CASSLARLAGDNEQFF.

This clone was seen more than once but under ten times. The chain is built from TRBV28 and TRBJ1-5, with 7 bases identical to TRBD1. The CDR3 contains 16 residues. Germline loops: CDR1 MDHEN, CDR2 SYDVKM. V shed 3 bases, J shed 0 bases, and the junction held 5 bases outside the gene matches. CDR3 DNA sequence: TGTGCCAGCAGTTTCGAACGGGACAGTAGCAATCAGCCCCAGCATTTT. Residues: CASSFERDSSNQPQHF.

The rearrangement uses TRBV5-1 and TRBJ2-3, with a tentative D call TRBD1 (6 bases). The CDR3 has 14 residues. V was cut by 1 base and J by 6 bases, with 12 bases left in between. In germline, CDR1 is SGHRS, CDR2 YFSETQ. CDR3 loop: CASSLSQGFDTQYF. In DNA, the CDR3 is TGCGCCAGCAGCTTGAGTCAGGGGTTCGATACGCAGTATTTT.

The chain employs TRBV2 and TRBJ1-4; 10 nucleotides align to TRBD1. The J segment lost 8 bases and the V segment lost 5 bases, leaving 11 bases of the junction unmatched. The CDR3 covers 16 residues. Germline CDR1 is SNHLY and CDR2 is FYNNEI. The CDR3 bases are TGTGCCAGCAGTCCCCGACAGGGGGCAATCAGGGAAAAACTGTTTTTT. Its protein is CASSPRQGAIREKLFF.

The V call is TRBV29-1, the J call TRBJ2-7; 7 bases line up with TRBD2. This CDR3 is 12 amino acids long. J lost 0 bases, V lost 6 bases, and 2 bases had no gene match. Germline CDR1 reads SQVTM; CDR2 reads ANQGSEA. The CDR3 here is CSVVAGSYEQYF. CDR3 bases: TGCAGCGTGGTAGCGGGCTCCTACGAGCAGTACTTC.

This chain uses TRBV15 with TRBJ2-2; no reliable D call. CDR3 size: 16 residues. CDR1 and CDR2 from the germline V gene are LNHNV and YYDKDF (reference sequence). Trimming cost V 0 bases and J 1 base, with 9 bases left between them. The CDR3 coding sequence is TGTGCCACCAGCAGAGAGGGCGAACAGAACACCGGGGAGCTGTTTTTT. It yields the protein CATSREGEQNTGELFF.